The 26 T cell receptor beta chains below all came from one sample that was sequenced in a study of blood T cell repertoires in COVID-19. The table came from immunoSEQ multiplex PCR; TCRdb's copy has only in-frame clones and leaves some out. The sample contains 250,000 to 350,000 clones, about 83% of which appear only once. The sequenced sample consisted of peripheral blood. These receptors were collected from a woman aged 45-60 years with acute or convalescent COVID-19.

A few counts support this clone. The chain carries TRBV5-5 and TRBJ2-5, with D tentatively TRBD1 (6 bases). This CDR3 has 13 residues. Between the trimmed V and J ends, which lost 4 bases and 6 bases, there was a span of 13 bases. In germline, CDR1 is SGHKS, CDR2 YYEKEE (reference sequence). The CDR3 DNA is TGTGCCAGCAGCCTACAGGGTGGTAAGACCCAGTACTTC. Translating gives CASSLQGGKTQYF.

The V call is TRBV25-1, the J call TRBJ2-7; TRBD1 aligns across 7 bases. Germline CDR1 reads MGHDK; CDR2 reads SYGVNS. The CDR3 runs 17 residues. Trimming at V came to 4 bases and at J to 1 base, leaving 13 bases not matched to a gene. CDR3 in amino acids: CASSAPLLRDSSYEQYF. The DNA of the CDR3 is TGTGCCAGCAGTGCACCTTTGCTCCGGGACAGTTCCTACGAGCAGTACTTC.

Of note for this clone: The junction departs from germline at one end; a sequencing error may be responsible. This rearrangement joins TRBV11-2 to TRBJ2-3, with D possibly matching TRBD2 (5 bases). The CDR3 length is 12 residues. The V gene's germline CDR1 is SGHAT and CDR2 FQNNGV. The DNA of the CDR3 is TGTGCCAGCAGCAGCGGACGGAGAAAGTTTCATTTT. Translating gives CASSSGRRKFHF.

V usage is TRBV27 and J usage is TRBJ2-3; 8 bases align to TRBD2. The CDR3 spans 13 residues. Per germline, CDR1 MNHEY and CDR2 SMNVEV (reference sequence). Losses at the gene ends were 7 bases for V and 4 bases for J; bases not matched to a gene: 4. CDR3 protein: CASTRGDADTQYF. In DNA form, the CDR3 reads TGTGCCAGCACGCGGGGGGACGCAGATACGCAGTATTTT.

The V and J genes are TRBV12-3 or TRBV12-4 and TRBJ1-5; D is uncertain. The V gene lost 3 bases and the J gene lost 4 bases, with 7 bases spanning the gap. This CDR3 has 13 residues. The CDR3 coding sequence is TGTGCCAGCAGTTTGATCAGAAATCAGCCCCAGCATTTT. As protein: CASSLIRNQPQHF.

V and J are TRBV3-1 (or the pseudogene TRBV3-2) and TRBJ1-2; possibly TRBD1 for D (6 bases). Germline-derived CDR1 and CDR2 are LGHDT and YNNKEL (reference sequence). Trimming stripped 1 base from V and 3 bases from J, with 12 bases between. The CDR3 extends over 15 amino acids. DNA for the CDR3: TGTGCCAGCAGCCAAGGGGGGGGCGCGTACTATGGCTACACCTTC. Translation: CASSQGGGAYYGYTF.

The CDR3 DNA reads TGTGCCAGCAGAGACAGCGAACTAGCCAAAAACATTCAGTACTTC. It codes for CASRDSELAKNIQYF. The V call is TRBV6-5, the J call TRBJ2-4; tentative D call: TRBD1 (5 bases). In germline, CDR1 is MNHEY, CDR2 SVGAGI. The CDR3 has 15 residues. The V and J ends lost 6 bases and 0 bases respectively, with 12 bases between them.

The chain couples TRBV3-1 (or the pseudogene TRBV3-2) to TRBJ1-3; D not certain. V was trimmed by 1 base and J by 5 bases, leaving 3 bases between them. The CDR3 totals 12 residues. Germline lookup yields CDR1 LGHDT and CDR2 YNNKEL (reference sequence). The CDR3 reads CASSQVRNTIYF. In DNA, the CDR3 is TGTGCCAGCAGCCAAGTCAGAAACACCATATATTTT.

This rearrangement joins TRBV7-9 to TRBJ2-3; possible D gene TRBD2, 5 bases. Trimming pared 1 base from V and 2 bases from J, leaving 10 bases between. The CDR3 has 15 amino acids. CDR1 and CDR2 (germline): SEHNR, FQNEAQ (reference sequence). CDR3 residues: CASSLGDGDTDTQYF. The CDR3 bases are TGTGCCAGCAGCTTAGGCGACGGGGACACAGATACGCAGTATTTT.

The chain employs TRBV6-5 and TRBJ1-1; D is perhaps TRBD1 (6 bases). V lost 6 bases to trimming and J lost 2 bases, with 13 bases between them. The CDR3 runs to 14 residues. The V gene's germline CDR1 is MNHEY and CDR2 SVGAGI. CDR3 residues: CASSSDRINTEAFF. In nucleotides, the CDR3 is TGTGCCAGCAGCTCCGACAGGATTAACACTGAAGCTTTCTTT.

The chain uses TRBV4-1 and TRBJ2-1; 9 bases match TRBD2. This CDR3 region has 16 residues. Germline trimming cut 2 bases from V and 5 bases from J; bases unmatched to any gene: 7. The germline V gene encodes CDR1 MGHRA and CDR2 YSYEKL. For the CDR3, the DNA is TGCGCCAGCAGCCAAATAGGCGGGAGGGCTAACAATGAGCAGTTCTTC. Its translation: CASSQIGGRANNEQFF.

The chain couples TRBV2 to TRBJ1-3; D possibly corresponds to TRBD1 (5 bases). V was cut by 3 bases and J by 4 bases, with 16 bases left in between. Germline CDR1 SNHLY, CDR2 FYNNEI. This CDR3 region has 16 residues. This chain's CDR3 is CASSDSGGARGNTIYF. The CDR3 nucleotides are TGTGCCAGCAGTGATTCAGGAGGGGCCCGGGGAAACACCATATATTTT.

Worth noting for this clone: This same CDR3 is encoded by further DNA sequences in the sample. The chain recombines TRBV3-1 (or the pseudogene TRBV3-2) with TRBJ1-6; 8 bases fit TRBD1. The CDR3 spans 14 residues. The V and J ends lost 3 bases and 8 bases, in that order; junction bases with no gene match: 3. Germline loops: CDR1 LGHDT, CDR2 YNNKEL (reference sequence). This CDR3 is CASSHGQGDSPLHF. In DNA form, the CDR3 reads TGTGCCAGCAGCCACGGACAGGGAGATTCACCCCTCCACTTT.

The chain recombines TRBV2 with TRBJ1-4; no firm D call. Germline V gene data show CDR1 as SNHLY and CDR2 as FYNNEI. The CDR3 consists of 13 residues. V dropped 3 bases and J dropped 10 bases, with 12 bases sitting between them. The CDR3 DNA is TGTGCCAGCAGTGAGTCCCGGTTCGGAAAACTGTTTTTT. This sequence encodes CASSESRFGKLFF.

The chain couples TRBV24-1 to TRBJ1-5; the D gene is possibly TRBD1 (6 bases). The CDR3 has 15 amino acids. Between the trimmed V and J ends, which lost 4 bases and 1 base, there was a span of 10 bases. Germline V lookup: CDR1 KGHDR, CDR2 SFDVKD. This CDR3 reads CATSENTGSNQPQHF. In nucleotides, the CDR3 is TGTGCCACCAGTGAAAATACAGGGAGCAATCAGCCCCAGCATTTT.

The chain combines TRBV2 with TRBJ1-1; 7 nucleotides line up with TRBD1. The germline gives CDR1 SNHLY, CDR2 FYNNEI. The length of the CDR3 is 13 residues. V shed 4 bases and J 9 bases; nucleotides not matched to a gene: 8. The CDR3 loop reads CASSGTGGEKAFF. The DNA of the CDR3 is TGTGCCAGCAGTGGGACAGGCGGAGAGAAAGCTTTCTTT.

The CDR3 loop is CATSTGFSTDTQYF. CDR3 bases: TGTGCCACCAGCACCGGGTTCAGCACAGATACGCAGTATTTT. The rearrangement joins TRBV15 to TRBJ2-3, with D uncertain. Trimming removed 4 bases from V and 0 bases from J, with 8 bases in between. The CDR3 extends over 14 amino acids. Germline V lookup: CDR1 LNHNV, CDR2 YYDKDF (reference sequence).

This clone was observed once. The chain uses TRBV5-1 and TRBJ1-1; D is possibly TRBD1 (5 bases). The CDR3 sequence is 13 residues long. Germline V CDR1 and CDR2: SGHRS, YFSETQ. Between the trimmed V and J ends, which lost 7 bases and 1 base, there was a span of 11 bases. This CDR3 reads CASDGGTNTEAFF. The CDR3 DNA reads TGCGCCAGCGACGGGGGGACGAACACTGAAGCTTTCTTT.

This clone was detected a few times. The rearrangement links TRBV5-1 to TRBJ2-7, with D possibly TRBD2 on 5 matching bases. This CDR3 is built from 14 residues. V lost 0 bases to trimming and J lost 0 bases, with 7 bases between them. Germline V CDR1 and CDR2: SGHRS, YFSETQ. The CDR3: CASSLVGSSYEQYV. Here the CDR3 DNA reads TGCGCCAGCAGCTTGGTAGGGAGCTCCTACGAGCAGTACGTC.

The chain has TRBV27 and TRBJ1-1; D not certain. Germline V gene sequence: CDR1 MNHEY, CDR2 SMNVEV (reference sequence). This CDR3 comprises 14 residues. V was pared by 0 bases and J by 1 base, with 6 bases between. This CDR3 reads CASSLSSGNTEAFF. The CDR3 coding sequence is TGTGCCAGCAGTTTATCGTCGGGGAACACTGAAGCTTTCTTT.

To note about this clone: Other DNA sequences within the sample encode an identical CDR3. The rearrangement uses TRBV3-1 (or the pseudogene TRBV3-2) and TRBJ1-4; D is ambiguous. This CDR3 is 12 amino acids long. Trimming took off 0 bases at V and 7 bases at J, with 3 bases between the two ends. Germline CDR1 and CDR2: LGHDT and YNNKEL (reference sequence). CDR3 in DNA: TGTGCCAGCAGCCAAGATCGTGAAAAACTGTTTTTT. This codes for CASSQDREKLFF.

This chain uses TRBV12-3 or TRBV12-4 with TRBJ2-5; 7 bases map to TRBD2. There are 12 residues in the CDR3. The V and J ends lost 4 bases and 4 bases, in that order; junction bases with no gene match: 0. CDR3 in DNA: TGTGCCAGCAGTTGGGGGGGAGAGACCCAGTACTTC. Its protein is CASSWGGETQYF.

The chain recombines TRBV11-3 with TRBJ2-5, with 10 bases lining up with TRBD1. CDR3 length: 15 amino acids. V was pared by 5 bases and J by 1 base, with 4 bases of the junction left unmatched. In germline, CDR1 is SGHNT, CDR2 YENEEA. CDR3 sequence: CASSPRTGGQETQYF. The CDR3 bases are TGTGCCAGCAGCCCGAGGACAGGGGGCCAAGAGACCCAGTACTTC.

The chain has TRBV7-9 and TRBJ1-2; D is ambiguous. V was trimmed by 2 bases and J by 6 bases, leaving 16 bases between them. CDR1 SEHNR and CDR2 FQNEAQ come from the germline V gene (reference sequence). This CDR3 is 15 amino acids long. The CDR3 DNA sequence: TGTGCCAGCAGCTTAAATCTCCTTAGCAGAGATGGCTACACCTTC. Its translation is CASSLNLLSRDGYTF.

The rearrangement uses TRBV18 and TRBJ1-1; the match to TRBD1 covers 12 bases. CDR1 and CDR2 (germline): KGHSH, LQKENI. The CDR3 is made up of 16 amino acids. After removal of 5 bases from V and 5 bases from J, the junction contained 9 bases not matched to a gene. The CDR3 reads CASSAGQGATGTEAFF. CDR3 bases: TGTGCCAGCTCAGCGGGACAGGGGGCAACGGGGACTGAAGCTTTCTTT.

The rearrangement joins TRBV6-5 to TRBJ1-2; possibly TRBD1 for D (5 bases). The V gene lost 7 bases and the J gene lost 8 bases, with 11 bases spanning the gap. Looked up from germline, CDR1 is MNHEY and CDR2 is SVGAGI. The CDR3 is 11 residues long. The CDR3 nucleotides read TGTGCCAGCAAGCCAGGGCCGGGCTACACCTTC. Translation: CASKPGPGYTF.